This T cell receptor beta chain is drawn from a study of cytomegalovirus exposure and HLA in healthy donors. This CDR3 region has 16 residues. V was clipped by 1 base and J by 3 bases, with 13 bases between them. Germline assignment: CDR1 LNHDA and CDR2 SQIVND (reference sequence). 13 Jbeta primers and 60 Vbeta primers were used for the PCR. Using immunoSEQ multiplex PCR, the repertoire was profiled, and TCRdb retains in-frame clones only, with some absent. The table has about 120,000 clones, 65% to 80% seen once. This clone appeared a few times. The sequenced sample was PBMCs. The sequence was collected from a man aged 25-45 years in good health and CMV-seronegative. The V gene is TRBV19, the J gene TRBJ1-5; D is unresolved. CDR3 sequence: CASSIAPQLFNQPQHF. The CDR3 coding sequence is TGTGCCAGTAGTATAGCTCCACAGCTTTTCAATCAGCCCCAGCATTTT. The full variable domain, its missing parts supplied by reference TRBV19 and TRBJ1-5, is DGGITQSPKYLFRKEGQNVTLSCEQNLNHDAMYWYRQDPGQGLRLIYYSQIVNDFQKGDIAEGYSVSREKKESFPLTVTSAQKNPTAFYLCASSIAPQLFNQPQHFGDGTRLSIL.